The following is a T cell receptor (beta chain) sequence with its context. Its antigen is not yet known. No quality values exist for individual bases; no much larger clone is one base distant. The CDR3 covers 17 residues, taking in both the cysteine and the phenylalanine. The only DNA kept is the CDR3, 51 bases in frame from the first base. From the germline V gene (reference sequence), CDR1 is LGHDT and CDR2 is YNNKEL. After removal of 6 bases from V and 2 bases from J, the junction retains 13 bases not matched to a gene. The CDR3 regions of human TCRbeta chains were analyzed by immunosequencing. The authors' pipeline ran thus. TCRs in the repertoires were matched against a reference library of SARS-CoV-2-specific TCRs that had been generated with the MIRA antigen-specificity platform. Breadth was defined as the fraction of unique TCRs that were SARS-CoV-2-associated. Depth was defined as the fraction of total T cells that were SARS-CoV-2-associated. Using the MIRA data, each spike-specific TCR was assigned both to the spike region to which the TCR was reactive and to a CD4 or CD8 class. Log10-transformed breadth and depth values were compared by one-way ANOVA with Sidak's multiple comparisons tests. TCRdb retrieved this table from immuneACCESS and kept in-frame rearrangements only. Not all clones are present; in checked studies, unresolved V genes account for under half, and no reason is known for the remainder. The V and J calls and clone size are taken from that table; D and trimming were inferred from the DNA. The sample profile shows 150,000 or so clones; under 90% of them were found once. The ten largest make up 5% to 6.5% of the sample.

The sample's time point label, in plain terms: baseline before first vaccination. Vaccinee samples were obtained from the UK trials COV001 and COV002, which included a single-blind randomized controlled phase 2/3 trial of AZD1222 (ChAdOx1 nCoV-19) in healthy adults. For TCRbeta chain sequencing, PBMC samples from trial participants were taken at day 0 and at day 28 after the second dose. This sample was included in a study of T cell responses to AZD1222 COVID-19 vaccine (dated by TCRdb to about 2021). With respect to the entire study: Because spike-specific TCR depth and breadth did not differ between the two schedules, AZD1222 recipients who got a second dose at roughly 4 weeks were pooled with those who got a second dose at roughly 12 weeks. A total of 230 to 250 trial participants underwent TCR sequencing, of whom 207 received two doses of AZD1222 and about 26 received two doses of the MenACWY control vaccine. Trial participants were enrolled into age subgroups of 18-55, 56-69 and 70-plus years, which contained approximately 150, 30 and 60 TCR-sequenced participants, respectively. General study outcomes and caveats: Only five to seven AZD1222 recipients were SARS-CoV-2 seropositive at baseline, limiting conclusions about previously exposed vaccinees. The 56-69-year group was small, and its depth increase did not reach significance, likely because of low power. The vaccine-associated CD4 TCRs covered the entire spike protein, and the dominant responses fell in regions 160-218 and 743-854. Reportedly, almost half of the unique spike-specific TCRs recognized epitopes lying outside the regions that are mutated in the B.1.351 and B.1.1.7 variants. Because no day 14 peak-response samples were available, the repertoires could be characterized only after the peak T cell response. Participants were mostly white British and included more females than males, and it was suggested by the authors that clonal diversity may have been underestimated. A significant rise in spike-specific TCR breadth and depth was observed after two AZD1222 doses relative to day 0 and relative to MenACWY recipients.

This sequence was found in an adult in good health. The chain links TRBV3-1 (or the pseudogene TRBV3-2) with TRBJ1-1; the central 9 bases match TRBD1. Specimen: peripheral blood, collected on day 0 of AZD1222 vaccination. The CDR3 protein: CASRMISGTGTNTEAFF. The DNA is TGTGCCAGCAGAATGATTTCCGGGACAGGGACTAACACTGAAGCTTTCTTT.